These 25 T cell receptor beta chains were all obtained from the same sample, sequenced in a study of blood T cell repertoires in COVID-19 (dated by TCRdb to 2020 to 2021). The method was the immunoSEQ multiplex PCR assay. Drawn from immuneACCESS, this table holds only the in-frame rearrangements with V and J called that TCRdb kept. Clones are partly lost; checked studies trace under half to an unresolved V gene and leave the rest unexplained. Recorded for this sample are approximately 170,000 clones; approximately 86% of them occurred a single time. Jointly, the top ten make up under 9.5% of the sample. Sequencing used peripheral blood. These TCRs come from a man over 45 with active or convalescent COVID-19.

This chain joins TRBV5-1 and TRBJ1-1; D perhaps matches TRBD1 (5 bases). Between the trimmed V and J ends, which lost 5 bases and 1 base, there was a span of 6 bases. CDR1 is SGHRS and CDR2 is YFSETQ in the germline V gene. This CDR3 spans 12 amino acids. In nucleotides, the CDR3 is TGCGCCAGCAGACAGGCGAACACTGAAGCTTTCTTT. This gives the protein CASRQANTEAFF.

This chain joins TRBV3-1 (or the pseudogene TRBV3-2) and TRBJ1-1; no definite D call. In germline, CDR1 is LGHDT, CDR2 YNNKEL (reference sequence). Trimming pared 0 bases from V and 0 bases from J, leaving 5 bases between. This CDR3 has 14 amino acids. The CDR3 DNA follows: TGTGCCAGCAGCCAAGACTATATGAACACTGAAGCTTTCTTT. Translated, it gives CASSQDYMNTEAFF.

This chain links TRBV9 with TRBJ2-1; 10 bases align to TRBD2. The CDR3 contains 15 residues. Germline CDR1 is SGDLS and CDR2 is YYNGEE. V gave up 3 bases and J gave up 4 bases; unmatched junction bases: 4. The CDR3 region has the DNA TGTGCCAGCAGCGAGAGGACTAGCGGTTACAATGAGCAGTTCTTC. This codes for CASSERTSGYNEQFF.

This clone was recorded once. Other DNA variants within this sample encode the same CDR3. This chain connects TRBV29-1 to TRBJ1-2; 7 bases map to TRBD1. Germline loops: CDR1 SQVTM, CDR2 ANQGSEA. The CDR3 runs 12 residues. With V trimmed by 3 bases and J by 7 bases, 5 bases remained unmatched. The CDR3 here is CSVDPGGGGYTF. The CDR3 coding sequence is TGCAGCGTTGACCCAGGGGGAGGTGGCTACACCTTC.

The J gene is TRBJ1-3, the V gene TRBV30; no clear D. CDR3 length: 14 residues. In germline, CDR1 is GTSNPN, CDR2 SVGIG (reference sequence). V was cut by 2 bases and J by 0 bases, with 8 bases left in between. CDR3: CAWSTGGSGNTIYF. The CDR3 DNA reads as TGTGCCTGGAGTACGGGAGGCTCTGGAAACACCATATATTTT.

V gene TRBV9 combines with J gene TRBJ2-3; 14 bases line up with TRBD2. V shed 0 bases and J 3 bases; nucleotides not matched to a gene: 9. The CDR3 has 19 residues. Germline-derived CDR1 and CDR2 are SGDLS and YYNGEE. The CDR3 DNA follows: TGTGCCAGCAGCGTAGAGGGACTAGCGGGGGCCCTGAGGACAGATACGCAGTATTTT. Translated, it gives CASSVEGLAGALRTDTQYF.

The chain employs TRBV5-1 and TRBJ2-2; a possible D gene is TRBD1 (5 bases). This CDR3 has 16 residues. Deletions cut 1 base from V and 0 bases from J, with 10 bases between. Germline CDR1 is SGHRS and CDR2 is YFSETQ. The CDR3 nucleotides read TGCGCCAGCAGCTTGACAGGAGTCGCGAACACCGGGGAGCTGTTTTTT. It encodes CASSLTGVANTGELFF.

V is TRBV11-2 and J is TRBJ1-2; TRBD1 matches at 7 bases. With 4 bases clipped from V and 1 base from J, the junction kept 6 bases outside the gene matches. Per the germline V gene, CDR1 is SGHAT and CDR2 is FQNNGV. CDR3 size: 15 residues. CDR3 protein: CASSSGTVNNYGYTF. The CDR3 DNA sequence: TGTGCCAGCAGCTCGGGGACAGTGAATAACTATGGCTACACCTTC.

This clone came up a few times. The chain joins TRBV27 to TRBJ2-3; 15 positions agree with TRBD2. The V gene's germline CDR1 is MNHEY and CDR2 SMNVEV (reference sequence). V was pared by 7 bases and J by 5 bases, with 7 bases of the junction left unmatched. The CDR3 extends over 16 amino acids. In nucleotides, the CDR3 is TGTGCCAGCACAAAAGGGACTAGCGGGGGGCTAGATACGCAGTATTTT. The encoded protein is CASTKGTSGGLDTQYF.

V is TRBV30 and J is TRBJ1-2; no definite D call. CDR1 GTSNPN and CDR2 SVGIG come from the germline V gene (reference sequence). V lost 3 bases and J lost 4, with 15 bases in between. The CDR3 sequence is 14 residues long. CDR3 amino acids: CAWRIQSTSYGYTF. CDR3 sequence (DNA): TGTGCCTGGAGAATACAGTCAACGAGCTATGGCTACACCTTC.

The V gene is TRBV28, the J gene TRBJ2-1; 7 bases line up with TRBD2. Germline values: CDR1 MDHEN, CDR2 SYDVKM. V shed 6 bases, J shed 4 bases, and the junction held 9 bases outside the gene matches. The CDR3 covers 15 residues. The CDR3 spells CASSVGGNNYNEQFF. Here the CDR3 DNA reads TGTGCCAGCAGCGTCGGGGGGAACAATTACAATGAGCAGTTCTTC.

The V and J genes are TRBV9 and TRBJ1-6; 12 bases match TRBD1. CDR3 length equals 16 residues. Trimming cost V 2 bases and J 9 bases; bases outside gene matches: 6. Germline CDR1 SGDLS, CDR2 YYNGEE. CDR3 residues: CASSVGTGGASSPLHF. DNA for the CDR3: TGTGCCAGCAGCGTGGGGACAGGGGGCGCAAGTTCACCCCTCCACTTT.

The V and J genes are TRBV15 and TRBJ1-5; D perhaps matches TRBD1 (5 bases). V lost 0 bases, J lost 7 bases, and 16 bases lay in between. The CDR3 is 16 amino acids. Germline values: CDR1 LNHNV, CDR2 YYDKDF (reference sequence). The CDR3: CATSRELVIAGQPQHF. The DNA for the CDR3 is TGTGCCACCAGCAGAGAATTGGTAATAGCAGGGCAGCCCCAGCATTTT.

The CDR3 DNA follows: TGTGCCAGCAGCCGGGACAGCTATGGCTACACCTTC. Protein product: CASSRDSYGYTF. The rearrangement links TRBV7-9 to TRBJ1-2; 7 positions agree with TRBD1. Trimming at V came to 5 bases and at J to 4 bases, leaving 1 base not matched to a gene. This CDR3 comprises 12 residues. CDR1 and CDR2 (germline): SEHNR, FQNEAQ (reference sequence).

Written as DNA, the CDR3 is TGTGCCAGCAGTTACTCGAGGGGACAGGGTGCTGAAGCTTTCTTT. This translates into CASSYSRGQGAEAFF. The rearrangement links TRBV6-2 or TRBV6-3 to TRBJ1-1, with 9 positions matching TRBD1. V lost 0 bases and J lost 6; bases outside the gene matches: 5. Germline CDR1 is MNHEY and CDR2 is SVGEGT. This CDR3 has 15 residues.

The genes are TRBV6-6 and TRBJ2-3; D is uncertain. With 5 bases removed from V and 0 bases from J, the gap between germline ends came to 18 bases. Germline V gene sequence: CDR1 MNHNY, CDR2 SVGAGI (reference sequence). The CDR3 runs to 17 residues. The DNA of the CDR3 is TGTGCCAGCAGTCCTGGAGAAGAGACGGTGAGCACAGATACGCAGTATTTT. Translation gives CASSPGEETVSTDTQYF.

The chain has TRBV2 and TRBJ2-2, with D unresolved. The V end lost 4 bases, the J end lost 7 bases, and 10 bases lay between the germline ends. Germline CDR1 and CDR2: SNHLY and FYNNEI. The CDR3 consists of 13 residues. CDR3 loop: CASSARPDGELFF. The CDR3 nucleotides read TGTGCCAGCAGTGCGCGGCCGGACGGGGAGCTGTTTTTT.

The genes are TRBV24-1 and TRBJ1-2; 8 bases map to TRBD1. Germline assignment: CDR1 KGHDR and CDR2 SFDVKD. The CDR3 totals 14 residues. V gave up 2 bases and J gave up 5 bases; unmatched junction bases: 3. The CDR3 region is CATSDSGGSYGYTF. CDR3 nucleotide sequence: TGTGCCACCAGTGATTCAGGGGGCAGTTATGGCTACACCTTC.

The chain has TRBV20-1 and TRBJ2-3, with D unclear. Trimming stripped 2 bases from V and 5 bases from J, with 2 bases between. Germline CDR1 and CDR2: DFQATT and SNEGSKA (reference sequence). CDR3 size: 10 residues. The CDR3 protein is CSARQDTQYF. CDR3 nucleotide sequence: TGCAGTGCTAGACAAGATACGCAGTATTTT.

The chain couples TRBV28 to TRBJ1-1; TRBD1 matches 8 bases. J lost 7 bases, V lost 3 bases, and 10 bases had no gene match. Germline assignment: CDR1 MDHEN and CDR2 SYDVKM. The CDR3 has 15 amino acids. This chain's CDR3 is CASSFGQGGSVEAFF. The DNA for the CDR3 is TGTGCCAGCAGTTTCGGACAGGGAGGATCGGTTGAAGCTTTCTTT.

This chain links TRBV7-2 with TRBJ1-4; 8 nucleotides align to TRBD1. Germline CDR1 is SGHTA and CDR2 is FQGNSA. CDR3 length: 14 amino acids. After removal of 3 bases from V and 7 bases from J, the junction contained 4 bases not matched to a gene. This CDR3 is CASSFDRGGEKLFF. The CDR3 bases are TGTGCCAGCAGCTTCGACAGGGGCGGTGAAAAACTGTTTTTT.

The CDR3 DNA reads TGCGCCAGCAGTGAAACCGGGACAGGACCCTACGAGCAGTACTTC. Protein product: CASSETGTGPYEQYF. V is TRBV10-2 and J is TRBJ2-7; 8 bases are shared with TRBD1. Germline-derived CDR1 and CDR2 are WSHSY and SAAADI. With 3 bases clipped from V and 2 bases from J, the junction kept 6 bases outside the gene matches. This CDR3 has 15 amino acids.

This clone was found once. V gene TRBV4-2 combines with J gene TRBJ2-7; 11 positions agree with TRBD1. V trimming: 2 bases; J trimming: 4 bases; junction bases outside the gene matches: 10. This CDR3 has 17 residues. Per the germline V gene, CDR1 is LGHNA and CDR2 is YNFKEQ. The CDR3 region is CASSQTLGGQGGYEQYF. The CDR3 nucleotides are TGTGCCAGCAGCCAAACCCTTGGGGGACAGGGGGGATACGAGCAGTACTTC.

The V gene is TRBV6-5, the J gene TRBJ1-1; TRBD1 matches 7 bases. Germline CDR1 reads MNHEY; CDR2 reads SVGAGI. The CDR3 has 15 residues. J lost 2 bases, V lost 9 bases, and 12 bases had no gene match. The CDR3 DNA reads as TGTGCCAGTCGTTTAATCCAGGGGGGCAACACTGAAGCTTTCTTT. It is translated as CASRLIQGGNTEAFF.

This clone has just one count. This chain uses TRBV30 with TRBJ1-2; unclear D gene. V was trimmed by 0 bases and J by 9 bases, leaving 14 bases between them. The germline V gene encodes CDR1 GTSNPN and CDR2 SVGIG (reference sequence). The CDR3 covers 13 residues. CDR3 sequence: CAWSVNSRESYTF. CDR3 coding DNA: TGTGCCTGGAGTGTAAACAGCCGCGAAAGCTACACCTTC.